This paragraph covers one T cell receptor (beta chain) sequence. These data are taken from a study of identical twins. TCRdb processed the 5' RACE reads anew with MiXCR; each CDR3 protein has one entry. The sample gives under 900,000 distinct CDR3 sequences, 9% to 15% of which show up once; under 2% is in the top ten. The germline CDR1 and CDR2 sequences are SGHRS and YFSETQ. The CDR3 loop spans 15 amino acids. V lost 0 bases to trimming and J lost 6 bases, with 12 bases between them. The sample also formed part of further work on yellow fever vaccine responses in identical twins.

This clonotype originated in a woman aged 18-30 years in good health. The J gene is TRBJ2-2, the V gene TRBV5-1; D not resolved. The sample consisted of PBMCs. This CDR3 reads CASSLGGSEAGELFF. In DNA form, the CDR3 reads TGCGCCAGCAGCTTGGGCGGAAGCGAGGCCGGGGAGCTGTTTTTT.